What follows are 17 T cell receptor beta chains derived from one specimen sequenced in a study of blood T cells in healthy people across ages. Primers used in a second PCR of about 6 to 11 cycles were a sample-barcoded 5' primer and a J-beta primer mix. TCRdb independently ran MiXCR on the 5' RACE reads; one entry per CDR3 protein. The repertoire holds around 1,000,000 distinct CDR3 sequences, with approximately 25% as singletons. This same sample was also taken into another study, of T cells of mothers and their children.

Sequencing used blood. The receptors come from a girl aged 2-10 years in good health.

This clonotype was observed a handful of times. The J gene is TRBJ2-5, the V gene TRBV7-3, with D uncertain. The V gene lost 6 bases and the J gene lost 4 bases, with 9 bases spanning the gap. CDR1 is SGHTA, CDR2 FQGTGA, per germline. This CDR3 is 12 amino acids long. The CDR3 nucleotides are TGTGCCAGCAGGTCCGACGGAGAGACCCAGTACTTC. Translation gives CASRSDGETQYF.

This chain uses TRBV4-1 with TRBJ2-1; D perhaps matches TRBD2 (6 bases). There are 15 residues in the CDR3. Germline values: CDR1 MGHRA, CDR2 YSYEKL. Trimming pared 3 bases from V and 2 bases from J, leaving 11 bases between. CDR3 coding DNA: TGCGCCAGCAGCCAGGCCGGGAGTGCCTACAATGAGCAGTTCTTC. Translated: CASSQAGSAYNEQFF.

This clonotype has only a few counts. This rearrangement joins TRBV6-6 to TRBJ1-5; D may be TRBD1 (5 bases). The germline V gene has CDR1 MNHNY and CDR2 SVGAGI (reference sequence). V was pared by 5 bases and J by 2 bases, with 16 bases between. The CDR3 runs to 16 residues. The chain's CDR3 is CASSPPTGVGNQPQHF. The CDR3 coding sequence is TGTGCCAGCAGTCCCCCGACGGGGGTTGGCAATCAGCCCCAGCATTTT.

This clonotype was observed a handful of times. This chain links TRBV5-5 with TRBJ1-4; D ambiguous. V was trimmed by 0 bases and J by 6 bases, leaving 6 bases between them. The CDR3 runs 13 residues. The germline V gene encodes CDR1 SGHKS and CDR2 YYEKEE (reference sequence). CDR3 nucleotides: TGTGCCAGCAGCTTGGTGGACGATGAAAAACTGTTTTTT. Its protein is CASSLVDDEKLFF. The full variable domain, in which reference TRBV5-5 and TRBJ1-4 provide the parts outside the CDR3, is DAGVTQSPTHLIKTRGQQVTLRCSPISGHKSVSWYQQVLGQGPQFIFQYYEKEERGRGNFPDRFSARQFPNYSSELNVNALLLGDSALYLCASSLVDDEKLFFGSGTQLSVL.

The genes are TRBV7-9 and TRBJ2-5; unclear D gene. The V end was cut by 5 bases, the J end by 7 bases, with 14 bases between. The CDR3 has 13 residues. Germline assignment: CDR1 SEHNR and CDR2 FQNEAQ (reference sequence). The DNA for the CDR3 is TGTGCCAGCAGCCCCTGGAGTACGGGGACCCAGTACTTC. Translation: CASSPWSTGTQYF.

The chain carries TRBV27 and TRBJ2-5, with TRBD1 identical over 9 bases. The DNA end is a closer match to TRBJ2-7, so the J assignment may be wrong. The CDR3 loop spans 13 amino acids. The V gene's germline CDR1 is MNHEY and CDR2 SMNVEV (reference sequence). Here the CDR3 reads CASGTGKWYEQYF. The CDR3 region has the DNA TGTGCCAGTGGGACAGGGAAATGGTACGAGCAGTACTTC.

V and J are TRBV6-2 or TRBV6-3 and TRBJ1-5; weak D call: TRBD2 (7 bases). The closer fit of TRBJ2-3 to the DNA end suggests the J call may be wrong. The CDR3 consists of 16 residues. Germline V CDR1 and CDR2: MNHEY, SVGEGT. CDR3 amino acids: CASSYSRGGGYQPQYF. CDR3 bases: TGTGCCAGCAGTTACTCGAGAGGGGGGGGATATCAGCCCCAGTATTTT.

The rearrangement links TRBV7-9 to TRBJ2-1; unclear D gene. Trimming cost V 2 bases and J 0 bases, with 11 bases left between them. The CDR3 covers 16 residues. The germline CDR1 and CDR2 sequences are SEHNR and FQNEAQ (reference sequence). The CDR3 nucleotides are TGTGCCAGCAGCTTACCCCCCCAGAGCTCCTACAATGAGCAGTTCTTC. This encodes CASSLPPQSSYNEQFF.

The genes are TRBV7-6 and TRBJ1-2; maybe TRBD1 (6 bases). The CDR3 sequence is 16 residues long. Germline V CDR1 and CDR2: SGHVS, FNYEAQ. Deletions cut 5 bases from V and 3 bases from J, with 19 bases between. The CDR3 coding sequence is TGTGCCAGCAGCCCCCCCGGGGGCGAGGGGGACTATGGCTACACCTTC. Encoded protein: CASSPPGGEGDYGYTF.

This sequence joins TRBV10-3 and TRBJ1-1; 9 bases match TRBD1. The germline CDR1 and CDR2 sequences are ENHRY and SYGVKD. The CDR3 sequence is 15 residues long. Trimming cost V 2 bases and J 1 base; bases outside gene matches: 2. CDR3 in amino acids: CAISETGGANTEAFF. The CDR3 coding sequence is TGTGCCATCAGTGAGACAGGGGGCGCGAACACTGAAGCTTTCTTT.

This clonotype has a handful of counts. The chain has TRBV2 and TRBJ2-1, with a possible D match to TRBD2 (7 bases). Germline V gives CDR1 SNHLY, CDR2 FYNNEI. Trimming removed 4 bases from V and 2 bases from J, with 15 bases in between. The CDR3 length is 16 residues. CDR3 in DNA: TGTGCCAGCAGTGTCGGGGGGCCCAGAGCCTACAATGAGCAGTTCTTC. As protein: CASSVGGPRAYNEQFF.

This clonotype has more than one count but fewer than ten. CDR3 residues: CASSRRTELNEKLFF. The CDR3 DNA sequence: TGTGCCAGCAGCCGTAGGACAGAACTAAATGAAAAACTGTTTTTT. The rearrangement uses TRBV7-9 and TRBJ1-4, with D possibly matching TRBD1 (6 bases). Germline V gene data show CDR1 as SEHNR and CDR2 as FQNEAQ (reference sequence). The V end was cut by 5 bases, the J end by 5 bases, with 15 bases between. This CDR3 contains 15 residues.

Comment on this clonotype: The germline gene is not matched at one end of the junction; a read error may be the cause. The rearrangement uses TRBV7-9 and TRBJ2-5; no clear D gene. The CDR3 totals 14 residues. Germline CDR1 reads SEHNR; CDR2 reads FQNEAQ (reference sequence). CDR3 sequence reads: CASSPPDLQKTQYF. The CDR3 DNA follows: TGTGCCAGCAGCCCGCCCGACCTCCAAAAGACCCAGTACTTC.

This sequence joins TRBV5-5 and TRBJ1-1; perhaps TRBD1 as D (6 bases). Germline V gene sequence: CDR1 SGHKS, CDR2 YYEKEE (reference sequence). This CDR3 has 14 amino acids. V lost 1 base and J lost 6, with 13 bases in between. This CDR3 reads CASSLIAGVAEAFF. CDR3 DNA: TGTGCCAGCAGCTTGATAGCAGGGGTTGCTGAAGCTTTCTTT.

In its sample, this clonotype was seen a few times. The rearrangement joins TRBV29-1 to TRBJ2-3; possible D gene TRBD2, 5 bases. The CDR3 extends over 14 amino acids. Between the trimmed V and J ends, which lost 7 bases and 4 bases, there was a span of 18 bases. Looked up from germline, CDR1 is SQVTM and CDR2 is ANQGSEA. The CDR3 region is CSATRLGRADTQYF. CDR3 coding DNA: TGCAGCGCAACACGTCTGGGGAGAGCAGATACGCAGTATTTT.

DNA for the CDR3: TGTGCCAGCAGCCTAACACCCGAGGCTCAGGGGACCCAGTACTTC. Amino acids: CASSLTPEAQGTQYF. J is TRBJ2-5 and V is TRBV11-1; a weak D match, TRBD1 (5 bases). Germline values: CDR1 SGHAT, CDR2 FQDESV (reference sequence). With 5 bases removed from V and 7 bases from J, the gap between germline ends came to 20 bases. The CDR3 contains 15 residues.

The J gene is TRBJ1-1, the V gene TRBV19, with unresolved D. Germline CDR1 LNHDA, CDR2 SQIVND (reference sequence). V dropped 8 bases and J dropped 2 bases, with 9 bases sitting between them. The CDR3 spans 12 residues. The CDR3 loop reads CASLIGNTEAFF. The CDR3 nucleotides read TGTGCCAGTCTTATCGGAAACACTGAAGCTTTCTTT.